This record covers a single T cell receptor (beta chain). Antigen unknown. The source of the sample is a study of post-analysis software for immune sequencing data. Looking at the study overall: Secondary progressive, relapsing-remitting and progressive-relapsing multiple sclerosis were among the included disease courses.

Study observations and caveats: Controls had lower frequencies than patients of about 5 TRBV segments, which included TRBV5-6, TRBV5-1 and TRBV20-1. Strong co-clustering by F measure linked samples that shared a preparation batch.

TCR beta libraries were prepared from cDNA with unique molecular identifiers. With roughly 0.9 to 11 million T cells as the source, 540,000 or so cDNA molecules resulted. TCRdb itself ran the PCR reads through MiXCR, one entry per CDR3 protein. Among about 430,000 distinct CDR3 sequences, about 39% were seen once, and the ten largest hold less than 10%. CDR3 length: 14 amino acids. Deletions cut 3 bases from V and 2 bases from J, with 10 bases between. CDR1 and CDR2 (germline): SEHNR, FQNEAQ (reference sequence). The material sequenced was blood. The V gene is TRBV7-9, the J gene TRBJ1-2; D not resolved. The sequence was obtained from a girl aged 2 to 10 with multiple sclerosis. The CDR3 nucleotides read TGTGCCAGCAGCTTTGGCAATAGAAACTATGGCTACACCTTC. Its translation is CASSFGNRNYGYTF.